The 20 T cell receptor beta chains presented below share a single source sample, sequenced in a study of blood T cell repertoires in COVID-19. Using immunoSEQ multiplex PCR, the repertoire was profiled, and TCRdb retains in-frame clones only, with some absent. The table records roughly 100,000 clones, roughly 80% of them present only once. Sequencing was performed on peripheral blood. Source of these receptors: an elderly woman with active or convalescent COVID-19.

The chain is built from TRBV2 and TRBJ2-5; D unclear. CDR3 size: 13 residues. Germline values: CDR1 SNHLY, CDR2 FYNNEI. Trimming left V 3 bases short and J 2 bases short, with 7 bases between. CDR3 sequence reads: CASSDFTQETQYF. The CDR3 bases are TGTGCCAGCAGTGACTTTACTCAAGAGACCCAGTACTTC.

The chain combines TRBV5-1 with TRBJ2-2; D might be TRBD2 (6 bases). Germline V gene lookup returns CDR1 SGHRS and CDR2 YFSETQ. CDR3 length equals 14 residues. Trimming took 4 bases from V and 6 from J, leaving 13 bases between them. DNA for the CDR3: TGCGCCAGCAGCCGCGGGACCCCCTCCGGGGAGCTGTTTTTT. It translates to CASSRGTPSGELFF.

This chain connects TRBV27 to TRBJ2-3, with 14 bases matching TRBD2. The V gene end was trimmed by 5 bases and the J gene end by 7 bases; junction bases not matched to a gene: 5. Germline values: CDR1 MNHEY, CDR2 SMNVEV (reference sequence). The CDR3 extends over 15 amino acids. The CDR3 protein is CASSRTSGGTYTQYF. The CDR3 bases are TGTGCCAGCAGTCGGACTAGCGGGGGGACTTATACGCAGTATTTT.

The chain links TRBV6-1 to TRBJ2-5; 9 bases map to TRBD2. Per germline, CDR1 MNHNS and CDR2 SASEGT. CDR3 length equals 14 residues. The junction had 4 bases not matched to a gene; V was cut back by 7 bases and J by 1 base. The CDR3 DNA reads TGTGCCAGCAACGTAGCGGGAGTCCAAGAGACCCAGTACTTC. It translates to CASNVAGVQETQYF.

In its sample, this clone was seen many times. Here the CDR3 reads CASSFRGGNTGELFF. The CDR3 DNA reads as TGTGCCAGCAGCTTTCGGGGGGGTAACACCGGGGAGCTGTTTTTT. The chain joins TRBV7-8 to TRBJ2-2, with 8 nucleotides matching TRBD2. This CDR3 contains 15 residues. The germline V gene has CDR1 SGHVS and CDR2 FQNEAQ. V lost 3 bases and J lost 2; bases outside the gene matches: 2.

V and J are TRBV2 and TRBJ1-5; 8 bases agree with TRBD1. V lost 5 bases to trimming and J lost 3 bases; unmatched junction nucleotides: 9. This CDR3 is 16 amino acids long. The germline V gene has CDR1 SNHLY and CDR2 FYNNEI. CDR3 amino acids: CASSLQGGGNNQPQHF. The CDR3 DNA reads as TGTGCCAGCAGTCTACAGGGGGGAGGTAACAATCAGCCCCAGCATTTT.

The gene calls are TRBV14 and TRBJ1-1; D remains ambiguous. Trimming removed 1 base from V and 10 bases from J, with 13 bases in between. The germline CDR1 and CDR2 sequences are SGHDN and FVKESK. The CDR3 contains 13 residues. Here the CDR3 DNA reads TGTGCCAGCAGCCAAGGGGCGAGGGCCGGAGCTTTCTTT. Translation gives CASSQGARAGAFF.

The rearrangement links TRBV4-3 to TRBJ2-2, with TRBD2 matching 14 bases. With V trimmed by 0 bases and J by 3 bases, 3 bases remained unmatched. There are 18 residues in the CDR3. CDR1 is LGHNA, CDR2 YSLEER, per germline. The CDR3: CASSQEGLAGGYTGELFF. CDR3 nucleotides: TGCGCCAGCAGCCAAGAAGGACTAGCGGGAGGATACACCGGGGAGCTGTTTTTT.

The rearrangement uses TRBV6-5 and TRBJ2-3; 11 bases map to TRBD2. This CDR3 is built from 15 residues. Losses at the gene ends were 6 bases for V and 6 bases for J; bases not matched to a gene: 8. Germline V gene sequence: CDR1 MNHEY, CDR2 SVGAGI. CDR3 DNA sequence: TGTGCCAGCAGCCTACTAGCGGGGGAGGGGGATACGCAGTATTTT. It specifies CASSLLAGEGDTQYF.

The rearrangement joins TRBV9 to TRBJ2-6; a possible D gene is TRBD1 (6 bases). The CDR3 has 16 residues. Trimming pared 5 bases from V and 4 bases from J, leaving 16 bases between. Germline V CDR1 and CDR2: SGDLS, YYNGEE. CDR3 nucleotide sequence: TGTGCCAGCAGAAAAATTACAGGGACCGGGGCCAACGTCCTGACTTTC. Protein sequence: CASRKITGTGANVLTF.

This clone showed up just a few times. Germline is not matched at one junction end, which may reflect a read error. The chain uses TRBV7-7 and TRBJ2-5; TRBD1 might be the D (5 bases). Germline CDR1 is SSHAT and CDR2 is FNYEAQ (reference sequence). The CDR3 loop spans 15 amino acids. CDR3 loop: CASSSGRQYQETQYF. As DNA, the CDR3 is TGTGCTAGCAGCTCCGGTAGACAGTACCAAGAGACCCAGTACTTC.

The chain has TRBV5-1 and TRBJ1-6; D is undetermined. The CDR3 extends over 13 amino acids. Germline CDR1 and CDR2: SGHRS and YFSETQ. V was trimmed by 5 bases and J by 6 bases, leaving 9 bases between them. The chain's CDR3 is CASRASTNSPLHF. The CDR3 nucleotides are TGCGCCAGCAGGGCCTCAACTAATTCACCCCTCCACTTT.

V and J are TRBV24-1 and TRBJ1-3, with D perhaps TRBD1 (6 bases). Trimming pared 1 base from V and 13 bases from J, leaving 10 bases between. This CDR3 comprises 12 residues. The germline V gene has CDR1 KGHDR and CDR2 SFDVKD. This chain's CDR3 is CATSDFMGHIYF. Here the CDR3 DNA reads TGTGCCACCAGTGATTTCATGGGACATATATATTTT.

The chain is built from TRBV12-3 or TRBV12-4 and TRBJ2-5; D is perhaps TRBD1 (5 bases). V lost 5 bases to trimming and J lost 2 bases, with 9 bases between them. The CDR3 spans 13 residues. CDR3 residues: CASSRDSQETQYF. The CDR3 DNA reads TGTGCCAGCAGTCGTGACAGTCAAGAGACCCAGTACTTC.

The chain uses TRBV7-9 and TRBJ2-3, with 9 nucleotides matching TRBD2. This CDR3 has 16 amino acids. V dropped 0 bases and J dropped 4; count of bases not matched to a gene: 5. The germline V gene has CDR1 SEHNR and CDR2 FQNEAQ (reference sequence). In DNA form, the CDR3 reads TGTGCCAGCAGCTTAGCAGTAGCGGGGGTCCCAGATACGCAGTATTTT. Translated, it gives CASSLAVAGVPDTQYF.

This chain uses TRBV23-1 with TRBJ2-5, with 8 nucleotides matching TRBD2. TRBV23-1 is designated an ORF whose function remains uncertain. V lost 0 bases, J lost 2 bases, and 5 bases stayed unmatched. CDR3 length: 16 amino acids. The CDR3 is CASSQSPGGEQETQYF. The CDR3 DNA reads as TGCGCCAGCAGTCAATCTCCCGGGGGGGAACAAGAGACCCAGTACTTC.

CDR3 in amino acids: CASSLGTENTGELFF. The CDR3 DNA follows: TGTGCCAGCAGCTTGGGGACAGAGAACACCGGGGAGCTGTTTTTT. This chain links TRBV5-5 with TRBJ2-2; tentatively, D is TRBD1 (6 bases). Germline V CDR1 and CDR2: SGHKS, YYEKEE (reference sequence). Trimming cost V 0 bases and J 1 base, with 7 bases left between them. The CDR3 length is 15 residues.

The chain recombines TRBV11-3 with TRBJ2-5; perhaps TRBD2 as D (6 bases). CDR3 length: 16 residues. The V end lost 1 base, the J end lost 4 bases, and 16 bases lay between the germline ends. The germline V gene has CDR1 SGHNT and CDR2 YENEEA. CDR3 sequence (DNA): TGTGCCAGCAGCTTAGTGGGGCCCGGGGGACCAGAGACCCAGTACTTC. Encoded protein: CASSLVGPGGPETQYF.

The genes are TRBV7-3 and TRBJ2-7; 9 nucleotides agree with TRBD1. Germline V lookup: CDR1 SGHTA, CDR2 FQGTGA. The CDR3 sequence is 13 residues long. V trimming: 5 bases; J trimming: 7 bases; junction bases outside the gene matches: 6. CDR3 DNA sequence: TGTGCCAGCAGCAGAGGGACAGGGAGGGAGCAGTACTTC. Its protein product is CASSRGTGREQYF.

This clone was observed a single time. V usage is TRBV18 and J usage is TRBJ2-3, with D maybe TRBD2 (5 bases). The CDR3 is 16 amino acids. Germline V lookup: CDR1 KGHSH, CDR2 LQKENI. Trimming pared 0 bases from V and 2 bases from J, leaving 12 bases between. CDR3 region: CASSPPSSVNTDTQYF. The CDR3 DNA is TGTGCCAGCTCACCACCGAGTAGCGTAAACACAGATACGCAGTATTTT.